Presented here are 24 T cell receptor beta chains from one specimen sequenced in a study of regulatory T cells in long-lasting Graves disease. Regarding time point: newly diagnosed GD, antithyroid drugs for less than 3 months. PBMC RNA was the source of the TCR library. Investigators prepared the TCR beta libraries by applying iRepertoire HTBI primers and Arm-PCR of CDR3 regions. TCRdb analysed the multiplex PCR reads with MiXCR anew, one entry per CDR3 protein. Of more than 450,000 distinct CDR3 sequences listed, 12% were seen once; the top ten hold over 7%. These data are also associated with another study on T cells in Graves' hyperthyroidism and ophthalmopathy.

The source was peripheral blood mononuclear cells (PBMCs), collected at new diagnosis, from a patient treated with antithyroid drugs. The receptors here all came from a woman aged 25-40 years with Graves disease.

This clonotype showed up many times. The chain uses TRBV10-3 and TRBJ1-2, with D possibly being TRBD1 (5 bases). The germline V gene encodes CDR1 ENHRY and CDR2 SYGVKD. The V and J ends lost 4 bases and 1 base respectively, with 13 bases between them. The CDR3 runs 15 residues. CDR3 sequence: CAISGTGVLNYGYTF. CDR3 in DNA: TGTGCCATCAGTGGAACAGGCGTGCTTAACTATGGCTACACCTTC.

This clonotype was observed many times. V gene TRBV20-1 combines with J gene TRBJ2-6, with 9 bases aligning to TRBD1. Per germline, CDR1 DFQATT and CDR2 SNEGSKA (reference sequence). The length of the CDR3 is 19 residues. V lost 0 bases and J lost 0; bases outside the gene matches: 9. DNA for the CDR3: TGCAGTGCTAGAGATCCTGCGGGACAGGGATACTCTGGGGCCAACGTCCTGACTTTC. Residues: CSARDPAGQGYSGANVLTF.

This clonotype was seen a few times. The chain is built from TRBV9 and TRBJ2-2; D possibly uses TRBD1 or TRBD2 (5 bases each). Germline CDR1 reads SGDLS; CDR2 reads YYNGEE. The germline V and J ends were trimmed by 4 bases and 2 bases, with 12 bases remaining between them. The CDR3 runs to 15 residues. The CDR3 spells CASSPGPTNTGELFF. The CDR3 nucleotides are TGTGCCAGCAGCCCGGGACCTACTAACACCGGGGAGCTGTTTTTT.

The sample holds a few counts of this clonotype. CDR3 bases: TGTGCCAGCAGCAAGGGGACTAGCGGTTTTACCTACGAGCAGTACTTC. This sequence encodes CASSKGTSGFTYEQYF. The chain combines TRBV7-9 with TRBJ2-7; 11 nucleotides align to TRBD2. The V segment lost 5 bases and the J segment 2 bases; nucleotides outside the gene matches: 8. This CDR3 has 16 residues. CDR1 is SEHNR and CDR2 is FQNEAQ in the germline V gene (reference sequence).

The count of this clonotype is one. The V gene is TRBV6-1, the J gene TRBJ1-3; D ambiguous. This CDR3 spans 15 amino acids. Trimming removed 7 bases at V and 5 bases at J, with 18 bases between. Per germline, CDR1 MNHNS and CDR2 SASEGT. The CDR3 DNA is TGTGCCAGCACCGACGCGACCGGGTATAGAAACACCATATATTTT. Translating gives CASTDATGYRNTIYF.

This rearrangement joins TRBV19 to TRBJ1-5; no reliable D call. V lost 6 bases and J lost 0, with 12 bases in between. Per the germline V gene, CDR1 is LNHDA and CDR2 is SQIVND (reference sequence). This CDR3 contains 15 residues. CDR3 amino acids: CASSNRGSSNQPQHF. The CDR3 DNA sequence: TGTGCCAGTAGCAACCGCGGTTCTAGCAATCAGCCCCAGCATTTT.

This clonotype was recorded at least ten times. This sequence joins TRBV19 and TRBJ2-2, with 7 bases lining up with TRBD2. This CDR3 region has 17 residues. Germline V gives CDR1 LNHDA, CDR2 SQIVND (reference sequence). With 4 bases clipped from V and 4 bases from J, the junction kept 12 bases outside the gene matches. The CDR3 loop reads CASSTRLREPGTGELFF. The CDR3 DNA sequence: TGTGCCAGTAGTACCAGATTGCGGGAGCCCGGCACCGGGGAGCTGTTTTTT.

The J gene is TRBJ2-1, the V gene TRBV9, with D possibly TRBD2 on 6 matching bases. Trimming took 4 bases from V and 6 from J, leaving 17 bases between them. The CDR3 totals 15 residues. From germline, CDR1 is SGDLS and CDR2 YYNGEE. The CDR3 nucleotides read TGTGCCAGCAGCACAGACGGGAGATTGATCAATGAGCAGTTCTTC. It is translated as CASSTDGRLINEQFF.

Many counts were recorded for this clonotype. CDR3 DNA: TGTGCCAGCAGCTTTTATTCCCCGGGGGCGGGCGAGCAGTACTTC. Its translation: CASSFYSPGAGEQYF. This chain joins TRBV11-3 and TRBJ2-7; D is tentatively TRBD1 or TRBD2 (6 bases each). In germline, CDR1 is SGHNT, CDR2 YENEEA. The ends were cut back, 3 bases at V and 6 bases at J, with 18 bases in the middle. This CDR3 region has 15 residues.

This clonotype was detected many times. The V and J genes are TRBV20-1 and TRBJ2-1, with 10 bases that match TRBD1. The CDR3 has 15 residues. The trim removed 6 bases at V and 6 bases at J, leaving 11 bases unmatched. Germline V gives CDR1 DFQATT, CDR2 SNEGSKA (reference sequence). Written as DNA, the CDR3 is TGCAGTGCGGCATCCGGGACAGGGGCCCCCAATGAGCAGTTCTTC. This translates into CSAASGTGAPNEQFF.

The V gene is TRBV6-2 or TRBV6-3, the J gene TRBJ2-7, with 12 bases identical to TRBD2. The CDR3 sequence is 14 residues long. Germline loops: CDR1 MNHEY, CDR2 SVGEGT. Unmatched junction bases numbered 10, after V lost 4 bases and J lost 12 bases. The CDR3 nucleotides read TGTGCCAGCAGTTCGACTAGCGGGAGACTATCCGGGTACTTC. It yields the protein CASSSTSGRLSGYF.

This clonotype was detected many times. The CDR3 sequence is CSARETLAGATQYF. In nucleotides, the CDR3 is TGCAGTGCTAGAGAAACCTTAGCGGGAGCGACCCAGTACTTC. This chain joins TRBV20-1 and TRBJ2-5; 9 bases align to TRBD2. With 0 bases clipped from V and 7 bases from J, the junction kept 6 bases outside the gene matches. This CDR3 region has 14 residues. The germline V gene encodes CDR1 DFQATT and CDR2 SNEGSKA (reference sequence).

In its sample, this clonotype was seen many times. The rearrangement joins TRBV28 to TRBJ1-5; perhaps TRBD1 as D (6 bases). CDR1 and CDR2 (germline): MDHEN, SYDVKM. V lost 0 bases, J lost 4 bases, and 13 bases lay in between. The CDR3 has 16 amino acids. The chain's CDR3 is CASSLWGQGSNQPQHF. CDR3 DNA: TGTGCCAGCAGTTTATGGGGACAAGGGTCAAATCAGCCCCAGCATTTT.

This clonotype was recorded at least ten times. V is TRBV10-2 and J is TRBJ2-7; the match to TRBD2 covers 13 bases. Germline CDR1 and CDR2: WSHSY and SAAADI. The CDR3 consists of 15 residues. J was trimmed by 5 bases and V by 5 bases; bases with no gene match: 6. The CDR3 coding sequence is TGCGCCAGCAGTTGGGGACTAGCGGGACCCAACGAGCAGTACTTC. Encoded protein: CASSWGLAGPNEQYF.

This clonotype turned up a few times. The junction shows a germline mismatch at one end, possibly a read error. This chain links TRBV5-1 with TRBJ2-1, with 7 bases matching TRBD1. Per the germline V gene, CDR1 is SGHRS and CDR2 is YFSETQ. The length of the CDR3 is 14 residues. The CDR3 region has the DNA TGTGCCAGCAGTTCACAAAACAGGGGTTGGGAGCAGTTCTTC. This codes for CASSSQNRGWEQFF. Full variable domain (outside the CDR3, taken from reference TRBV5-1 and TRBJ2-1): KAGVTQTPRYLIKTRGQQVTLSCSPISGHRSVSWYQQTPGQGLQFLFEYFSETQRNKGNFPGRFSGRQFSNSRSEMNVSTLELGDSALYLCASSSQNRGWEQFFGPGTRLTVL.

This clonotype was counted many times. This chain uses TRBV7-6 with TRBJ2-4; perhaps TRBD2 as D (6 bases). Germline V CDR1 and CDR2: SGHVS, FNYEAQ. V was clipped by 2 bases and J by 7 bases, with 21 bases between them. The CDR3 is 17 amino acids. DNA of the CDR3: TGTGCCAGCAGCTTAACCGCTGCGGGGTCGACCCCCAACATTCAGTACTTC. Its translation is CASSLTAAGSTPNIQYF.

This clonotype showed up many times. The rearrangement joins TRBV27 to TRBJ1-6; possibly TRBD1 for D (5 bases). The ends were cut back, 6 bases at V and 7 bases at J, with 13 bases in the middle. CDR1 and CDR2 from the germline V gene are MNHEY and SMNVEV (reference sequence). The length of the CDR3 is 14 residues. This CDR3 is CASRARVFNSPLHF. CDR3 nucleotide sequence: TGTGCCAGCAGGGCCAGGGTATTCAATTCACCCCTCCACTTT.

Details on this clonotype: A read error likely explains this, since a far larger clone differs by one base. V is TRBV10-3 and J is TRBJ2-1; 11 bases line up with TRBD2. Germline CDR1 is ENHRY and CDR2 is SYGVKD. This CDR3 spans 16 amino acids. The CDR3 reads CASSQGTSGPYNEQSF. Written as DNA, the CDR3 is TGTGCCAGCAGCCAAGGGACTAGCGGCCCCTACAATGAGCAGTCCTTC.

This clonotype was counted ten times or more. This chain links TRBV6-5 with TRBJ2-1; D ambiguous. V shed 0 bases and J shed 0 bases, with 9 bases lying between them. Germline loops: CDR1 MNHEY, CDR2 SVGAGI. The length of the CDR3 is 16 residues. The CDR3 DNA reads as TGTGCCAGCAGTTACTCGTTGGGATCCTCCTACAATGAGCAGTTCTTC. It is translated as CASSYSLGSSYNEQFF.

In its sample, this clonotype was seen many times. This chain joins TRBV28 and TRBJ2-5; tentatively, D is TRBD1 or TRBD2 (6 bases each). V was trimmed by 7 bases and J by 5 bases, leaving 14 bases between them. Germline lookup yields CDR1 MDHEN and CDR2 SYDVKM. The CDR3 spans 13 residues. The CDR3 spells CASIRWGAETQYF. The CDR3 bases are TGTGCCAGCATCCGGTGGGGGGCCGAGACCCAGTACTTC.

This clonotype was recorded a few times. The V gene is TRBV5-1, the J gene TRBJ2-5, with 8 bases aligning to TRBD2. Germline CDR1 reads SGHRS; CDR2 reads YFSETQ. The CDR3 runs 14 residues. With 7 bases clipped from V and 2 bases from J, the junction kept 7 bases outside the gene matches. The CDR3 DNA follows: TGCGCCAGCGCAAGCGGGAGATCACAAGAGACCCAGTACTTC. It specifies CASASGRSQETQYF.

This clonotype has more than one count but fewer than ten. The chain couples TRBV19 to TRBJ1-2, with TRBD1 as a possible D gene (5 bases). Trimming removed 3 bases at V and 4 bases at J, with 9 bases between. There are 13 residues in the CDR3. In germline, CDR1 is LNHDA, CDR2 SQIVND (reference sequence). DNA for the CDR3: TGTGCCAGTAGTATTTCCAGGGCCTATGGCTACACCTTC. Residues: CASSISRAYGYTF.

The chain links TRBV20-1 to TRBJ1-2; D uncertain. Trimming shortened V by 6 bases and J by 1 base, and 24 bases separated the two germline ends. This CDR3 has 17 amino acids. CDR1 and CDR2 from the germline V gene are DFQATT and SNEGSKA (reference sequence). The CDR3 region has the DNA TGCAGTGCCGAAGATACCGGGCCTACCCGGTATAACTATGGCTACACCTTC. Residues: CSAEDTGPTRYNYGYTF.

The chain is built from TRBV19 and TRBJ1-5; TRBD1 is a possible D gene (6 bases). V was trimmed by 7 bases and J by 1 base, leaving 14 bases between them. The CDR3 extends over 15 amino acids. CDR1 and CDR2 (germline): LNHDA, SQIVND (reference sequence). The CDR3: CASTETGHSNQPQHF. In nucleotides, the CDR3 is TGTGCCAGTACCGAGACGGGACACAGCAATCAGCCCCAGCATTTT.